What follows is one TCR beta chain and its context. Source study methods: It was from reference gene primer amplification that nucleated cell counts were estimated. Libraries were prepared by immunoSEQ multiplex PCR; TCRdb keeps only in-frame clonotypes and omits some of them. V and J calls and clone size are those listed in that table; D and trimming were worked out from the DNA. The sample contains about 100,000 clones, just under 80% of which appear only once. This sample was included in a study of blood T cell repertoires in COVID-19. Study background: Acute and convalescent COVID-19 samples came from the United States, Italy and Spain. PBMCs, B-cell-depleted T cells, or T cells provided the cDNA or gDNA that made up the material.

This CDR3 is built from 15 residues. Looked up from germline, CDR1 is SGHAT and CDR2 is FQDESV (reference sequence). Trimming cost V 1 base and J 5 bases; bases outside gene matches: 6. Sequencing was done on a sample of peripheral blood. The origin of this receptor is a man between 70 and 80 years old with active or convalescent COVID-19. The chain links TRBV11-1 to TRBJ2-5, with 8 bases lining up with TRBD2. The CDR3 DNA sequence: TGTGCCAGCAGCTTAGATGCGGGAGGATCTGAGACCCAGTACTTC. It specifies CASSLDAGGSETQYF.